What follows are 22 T cell receptor beta chains derived from one specimen sequenced in a study of blood T cell repertoires in COVID-19. Sequencing used immunoSEQ multiplex PCR; TCRdb keeps in-frame clones, though not all of them. The sample has 200,000 or so clones, roughly 80% seen once. The sample comprised peripheral blood. Source of these receptors: a man in his 60s with active or convalescent COVID-19.

This sequence joins TRBV20-1 and TRBJ2-7; 8 positions match TRBD1. Trimming removed 3 bases from V and 0 bases from J; junction bases left unmatched: 4. Germline V lookup: CDR1 DFQATT, CDR2 SNEGSKA (reference sequence). The CDR3 sequence is 14 residues long. The CDR3 reads CSASQGAGSYEQYF. The DNA of the CDR3 is TGCAGTGCTAGTCAGGGGGCCGGCTCCTACGAGCAGTACTTC.

The V gene is TRBV18, the J gene TRBJ1-5, with D unclear. Trimming took off 3 bases at V and 6 bases at J, with 9 bases between the two ends. The CDR3 has 13 amino acids. Germline V gene lookup returns CDR1 KGHSH and CDR2 LQKENI. The CDR3 is CASSPGEAQPQHF. CDR3 sequence (DNA): TGTGCCAGCTCACCCGGGGAGGCTCAGCCCCAGCATTTT.

V gene TRBV7-9 combines with J gene TRBJ1-5; TRBD1 agrees at 9 bases. The junction had 9 bases not matched to a gene; V was cut back by 5 bases and J by 7 bases. The CDR3 runs to 15 residues. Germline-derived CDR1 and CDR2 are SEHNR and FQNEAQ (reference sequence). As DNA, the CDR3 is TGTGCCAGCAGCCCCGGGACAGGGATTGACCAGCCCCAGCATTTT. Its translation is CASSPGTGIDQPQHF.

This chain connects TRBV9 to TRBJ1-2, with TRBD1 matching 9 bases. The V and J ends lost 0 bases and 2 bases, in that order; junction bases with no gene match: 2. In germline, CDR1 is SGDLS, CDR2 YYNGEE. The CDR3 extends over 15 amino acids. CDR3 sequence: CASSVETGGNYGYTF. CDR3 DNA sequence: TGTGCCAGCAGCGTAGAAACAGGGGGCAACTATGGCTACACCTTC.

The chain is built from TRBV7-9 and TRBJ1-2; no reliable D call. Between the trimmed V and J ends, which lost 2 bases and 6 bases, there was a span of 13 bases. The germline CDR1 and CDR2 sequences are SEHNR and FQNEAQ (reference sequence). The CDR3 extends over 14 amino acids. CDR3 DNA sequence: TGTGCCAGCAGCTTACGAGAGGGTCGCGATGGCTACACCTTC. This gives the protein CASSLREGRDGYTF.

The table lists this clone with a few counts. The chain carries TRBV28 and TRBJ1-6; TRBD1 aligns across 8 bases. The CDR3 contains 14 residues. Looked up from germline, CDR1 is MDHEN and CDR2 is SYDVKM. J gave up 7 bases and V 5 bases, and 4 bases lay outside the gene matches. The CDR3 loop reads CASSDRGGNSPLHF. The CDR3 DNA sequence: TGTGCCAGCAGTGACAGGGGAGGCAATTCACCCCTCCACTTT.

The chain has TRBV28 and TRBJ1-4, with D tentatively TRBD1 (6 bases). Trimming removed 7 bases at V and 7 bases at J, with 16 bases between. The CDR3 spans 14 residues. Germline lookup yields CDR1 MDHEN and CDR2 SYDVKM. The CDR3 loop is CASNRLVQGEKLFF. The CDR3 DNA sequence: TGTGCCAGCAATCGCTTAGTACAGGGTGAAAAACTGTTTTTT.

This sequence joins TRBV6-4 and TRBJ2-1; TRBD2 matches 9 bases. Germline V lookup: CDR1 MRHNA, CDR2 SNTAGT. The CDR3 is 15 residues long. The J segment lost 7 bases and the V segment lost 4 bases, leaving 8 bases of the junction unmatched. Here the CDR3 DNA reads TGTGCCAGCAGTGCCTATAGCGGGAGCGTTAATGAGCAGTTCTTC. Residues: CASSAYSGSVNEQFF.

The chain links TRBV19 to TRBJ1-3; D remains ambiguous. This CDR3 spans 15 amino acids. The V end was cut by 5 bases, the J end by 2 bases, with 13 bases between. The germline CDR1 and CDR2 sequences are LNHDA and SQIVND (reference sequence). The CDR3 bases are TGTGCCAGTAGTTTCCCCGCGATGGCTGGAAACACCATATATTTT. It translates to CASSFPAMAGNTIYF.

V usage is TRBV19 and J usage is TRBJ2-1; a possible D gene is TRBD2 (5 bases). Trimming shortened V by 0 bases and J by 4 bases, and 10 bases separated the two germline ends. The CDR3 sequence is 15 residues long. Germline V CDR1 and CDR2: LNHDA, SQIVND (reference sequence). The CDR3 DNA reads TGTGCCAGTAGTATAGATCGTGAGGGATACAATGAGCAGTTCTTC. Protein: CASSIDREGYNEQFF.

The V call is TRBV6-5, the J call TRBJ2-3; D ambiguous. Per the germline V gene, CDR1 is MNHEY and CDR2 is SVGAGI. CDR3 size: 13 residues. V lost 6 bases, J lost 3 bases, and 10 bases lay in between. The CDR3 here is CASRSPSTDTQYF. The CDR3 DNA is TGTGCCAGCAGATCTCCGAGTACAGATACGCAGTATTTT.

CDR3 nucleotide sequence: TGTGCCAGCAGCCAAGCCGGGAGACAGCCCCAGCATTTT. Its protein is CASSQAGRQPQHF. The chain is built from TRBV4-2 and TRBJ1-5; D is unclear. V was shortened by 1 base and J by 7 bases, with 8 bases between the two germline ends. CDR3 length equals 13 residues. Germline V lookup: CDR1 LGHNA, CDR2 YNFKEQ.

The gene calls are TRBV6-1 and TRBJ2-7; no definite D call. In germline, CDR1 is MNHNS, CDR2 SASEGT. The CDR3 spans 12 residues. The V end was cut by 6 bases, the J end by 6 bases, with 12 bases between. The CDR3, as DNA: TGTGCCAGCAGCCCCGAGGCGCTCGAGCAGTACTTC. Protein: CASSPEALEQYF.

V gene TRBV28 combines with J gene TRBJ2-6; no clear D gene. Germline V lookup: CDR1 MDHEN, CDR2 SYDVKM. The CDR3 covers 13 residues. Deletions cut 6 bases from V and 1 base from J, with 4 bases between. The CDR3 sequence is CASSPSGANVLTF. DNA for the CDR3: TGTGCCAGCAGCCCTTCTGGGGCCAACGTCCTGACTTTC. Using reference TRBV28 and TRBJ2-6 for the parts outside the CDR3, the full variable domain is DVKVTQSSRYLVKRTGEKVFLECVQDMDHENMFWYRQDPGLGLRLIYFSYDVKMKEKGDIPEGYSVSREKKERFSLILESASTNQTSMYLCASSPSGANVLTFGAGSRLTVL.

This rearrangement joins TRBV7-3 to TRBJ2-3; D not certain. CDR3 length: 14 residues. Trimming cost V 1 base and J 0 bases, with 5 bases left between them. Germline V lookup: CDR1 SGHTA, CDR2 FQGTGA. CDR3 sequence (DNA): TGTGCCAGCAGCTTAAGTCCAAGCACAGATACGCAGTATTTT. Protein: CASSLSPSTDTQYF.

V usage is TRBV11-2 and J usage is TRBJ1-4, with D maybe TRBD1 (6 bases). The length of the CDR3 is 15 residues. CDR1 is SGHAT and CDR2 is FQNNGV in the germline V gene. The V gene lost 5 bases and the J gene lost 5 bases, with 15 bases spanning the gap. The CDR3 DNA reads as TGTGCCAGCAGCCTACAATTAGGGGGAAATGAAAAACTGTTTTTT. Translation: CASSLQLGGNEKLFF.

This clone was counted only a few times. The J gene is TRBJ1-2, the V gene TRBV19; the D is unclear. Germline lookup yields CDR1 LNHDA and CDR2 SQIVND (reference sequence). Trimming cost V 7 bases and J 1 base, with 16 bases left between them. The CDR3 spans 15 residues. CDR3 protein: CASKVGGSDNYGYTF. The CDR3 DNA reads TGTGCCAGTAAGGTGGGAGGGAGTGATAACTATGGCTACACCTTC.

The chain recombines TRBV7-9 with TRBJ2-5; a weak D match, TRBD2 (6 bases). CDR1 and CDR2 from the germline V gene are SEHNR and FQNEAQ (reference sequence). CDR3 size: 12 residues. The CDR3 sequence is CVSGREQETQYF. CDR3 nucleotide sequence: TGTGTCTCGGGGCGGGAACAAGAGACCCAGTACTTC.

The chain recombines TRBV10-3 with TRBJ1-2; the D is unclear. The CDR3 loop spans 13 amino acids. V lost 2 bases to trimming and J lost 3 bases, with 7 bases between them. CDR1 and CDR2 from the germline V gene are ENHRY and SYGVKD. CDR3 region: CAISEGEDYGYTF. As DNA, the CDR3 is TGTGCCATCAGTGAGGGGGAGGACTATGGCTACACCTTC.

In its sample, this clone was seen a few times. The V call is TRBV25-1, the J call TRBJ2-7; possibly TRBD1 for D (7 bases). Germline CDR1 and CDR2: MGHDK and SYGVNS. The CDR3 has 13 amino acids. Deletions cut 10 bases from V and 2 bases from J, with 15 bases between. In nucleotides, the CDR3 is TGTGCCACCGTCGGCAGGGGGGCCTACGAGCAGTACTTC. This translates into CATVGRGAYEQYF.

The rearrangement joins TRBV7-3 to TRBJ2-3; 8 bases align to TRBD2. CDR3 length equals 15 residues. Germline V lookup: CDR1 SGHTA, CDR2 FQGTGA. Trimming removed 6 bases from V and 4 bases from J; junction bases left unmatched: 9. CDR3 region: CASSRSGISADTQYF. CDR3 coding DNA: TGTGCCAGCAGTCGTAGCGGGATCTCAGCAGATACGCAGTATTTT.

The rearrangement uses TRBV4-3 and TRBJ2-2, with D tentatively TRBD2 (7 bases). Trimming shortened V by 2 bases and J by 2 bases, and 15 bases separated the two germline ends. The CDR3 sequence is 17 residues long. Germline V gene sequence: CDR1 LGHNA, CDR2 YSLEER. The CDR3: CASSQKWGGANTGELFF. The CDR3 DNA reads as TGCGCCAGCAGCCAAAAATGGGGGGGCGCTAACACCGGGGAGCTGTTTTTT.